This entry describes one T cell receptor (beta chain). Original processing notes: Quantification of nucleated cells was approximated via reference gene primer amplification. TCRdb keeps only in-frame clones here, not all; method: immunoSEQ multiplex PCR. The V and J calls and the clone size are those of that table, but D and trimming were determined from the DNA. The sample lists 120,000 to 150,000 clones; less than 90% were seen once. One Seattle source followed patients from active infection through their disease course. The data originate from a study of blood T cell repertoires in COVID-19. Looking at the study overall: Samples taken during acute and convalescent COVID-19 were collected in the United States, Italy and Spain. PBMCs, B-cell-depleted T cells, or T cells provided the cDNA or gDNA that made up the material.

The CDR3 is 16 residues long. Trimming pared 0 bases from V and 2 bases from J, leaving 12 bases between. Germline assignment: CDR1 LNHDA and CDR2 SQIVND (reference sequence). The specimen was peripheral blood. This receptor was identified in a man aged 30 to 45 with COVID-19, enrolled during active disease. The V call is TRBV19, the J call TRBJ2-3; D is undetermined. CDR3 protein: CASSIEPDLSTDTQYF. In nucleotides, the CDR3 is TGTGCCAGTAGTATAGAACCAGATCTTTCCACAGATACGCAGTATTTT. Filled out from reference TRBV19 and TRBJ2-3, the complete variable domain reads DGGITQSPKYLFRKEGQNVTLSCEQNLNHDAMYWYRQDPGQGLRLIYYSQIVNDFQKGDIAEGYSVSREKKESFPLTVTSAQKNPTAFYLCASSIEPDLSTDTQYFGPGTRLTVL.